Below, 20 T cell receptor beta chains from the same sample are listed, as sequenced in a study of CXCR3-negative and CXCR3-positive naive CD8 T cells. Researchers prepared the TRB cDNA libraries using 5' RACE with UMI labels. TCRdb reanalyzed the 5' RACE reads and collapses them to one entry per CDR3 protein, without DNA. The repertoire table contains some 41,000 distinct CDR3 sequences. Sequenced input: naive CXCR3- CD8+ T cells from blood. The subset is: CD45RO-CCR7+CD27+CD95- naive CD8+ T cells lacking CXCR3 (TNR3-). The source is a human donor in good health. Some clones in this sample may be carry-over from other donors' samples.

The chain combines TRBV4-1 with TRBJ2-5; TCRdb calls TRBD2, which cannot be checked without DNA. The length of the CDR3 is 15 residues. The germline V gene has CDR1 MGHRA and CDR2 YSYEKL. The CDR3 here is CASSPPGLPQETQYF.

This chain links TRBV20-1 with TRBJ2-7; absent DNA, TCRdb's TRBD1 call cannot be checked. This CDR3 spans 14 amino acids. The germline V gene has CDR1 DFQATT and CDR2 SNEGSKA (reference sequence). The CDR3 sequence is CSAIALGETYEQYF.

This sequence joins TRBV2 and TRBJ2-1. CDR3 size: 16 residues. The germline V gene has CDR1 SNHLY and CDR2 FYNNEI. The CDR3 sequence: CASIFNGGTPYNEQFF.

The chain is built from TRBV15 and TRBJ2-7; TCRdb's D call, TRBD1, is unchecked because there is no DNA. The germline V gene has CDR1 LNHNV and CDR2 YYDKDF (reference sequence). The CDR3 runs to 15 residues. The CDR3 spells CATSSSGTQCYEQYF.

The chain joins TRBV20-1 to TRBJ2-1; TCRdb indicates TRBD2, and absent DNA this call remains unverified. The CDR3 runs to 16 residues. Germline V gene lookup returns CDR1 DFQATT and CDR2 SNEGSKA (reference sequence). CDR3 loop: CSARGLAGVSYNEQFF.

This chain links TRBV7-6 with TRBJ2-1; with no DNA, the TCRdb D assignment of TRBD2 cannot be verified. This CDR3 has 16 residues. Germline CDR1 and CDR2: SGHVS and FNYEAQ. The CDR3 spells CASSLAGLAGGHEQFF. The full variable domain, rest sourced from reference TRBV7-6 and TRBJ2-1, is GAGVSQSPRYKVTKRGQDVALRCDPISGHVSLYWYRQALGQGPEFLTYFNYEAQQDKSGLPNDRFSAERPEGSISTLTIQRTEQRDSAMYRCASSLAGLAGGHEQFFGPGTRLTVL.

The rearrangement uses TRBV29-1 and TRBJ1-4; TCRdb indicates TRBD1, and absent DNA this call remains unverified. Germline V CDR1 and CDR2: SQVTM, ANQGSEA. This CDR3 has 14 amino acids. CDR3 in amino acids: CSASTGPQFWELFF. Supplemented by reference TRBV29-1 and TRBJ1-4, the full variable domain reads SAVISQKPSRDICQRGTSLTIQCQVDSQVTMMFWYRQQPGQSLTLIATANQGSEATYESGFVIDKFPISRPNLTFSTLTVSNMSPEDSSIYLCSASTGPQFWELFFGSGTQLSVL.

The V call is TRBV5-1, the J call TRBJ2-1; there is no DNA to check the TCRdb D call of TRBD2. The V gene's germline CDR1 is SGHRS and CDR2 YFSETQ. The CDR3 sequence is 15 residues long. The CDR3 spells CASSQETSNYNEQFF.

This sequence joins TRBV20-1 and TRBJ2-1; without DNA, the TCRdb call of TRBD2 cannot be checked. The CDR3 runs to 16 residues. Germline CDR1 reads DFQATT; CDR2 reads SNEGSKA (reference sequence). The CDR3: CSANPGASGPCNEQFF.

This sequence joins TRBV15 and TRBJ2-5; TCRdb's D call, TRBD2, is unchecked because there is no DNA. The CDR3 covers 15 residues. From germline, CDR1 is LNHNV and CDR2 YYDKDF (reference sequence). The CDR3 is CATSRAPGGGETQYF. Looking up the rest from reference TRBV15 and TRBJ2-5 gives the full variable domain: DAMVIQNPRYQVTQFGKPVTLSCSQTLNHNVMYWYQQKSSQAPKLLFHYYDKDFNNEADTPDNFQSRRPNTSFCFLDIRSPGLGDTAMYLCATSRAPGGGETQYFGPGTRLLVL.

The chain is built from TRBV4-3 and TRBJ2-3; as DNA is missing, the TRBD1 call by TCRdb cannot be tested. Germline CDR1 is LGHNA and CDR2 is YSLEER. This CDR3 has 15 amino acids. The CDR3 protein is CASKNDRASTGTQYF.

V usage is TRBV27 and J usage is TRBJ1-2; TCRdb returns TRBD1, unconfirmable since there is no DNA. This CDR3 contains 14 residues. The germline gives CDR1 MNHEY, CDR2 SMNVEV (reference sequence). CDR3 loop: CASSLTSRGYGYTF.

J is TRBJ2-6 and V is TRBV6-5. This CDR3 has 14 residues. Germline assignment: CDR1 MNHEY and CDR2 SVGAGI. CDR3 in amino acids: CASSYSIGANVLTF.

The V gene is TRBV7-8, the J gene TRBJ2-7; there is no DNA to check the TCRdb D call of TRBD1. Per the germline V gene, CDR1 is SGHVS and CDR2 is FQNEAQ. The CDR3 extends over 14 amino acids. The chain's CDR3 is CASSPGTGLSEQYF.

The chain couples TRBV15 to TRBJ2-3; TCRdb's D gene call, TRBD2, goes unchecked for lack of DNA. Germline CDR1 reads LNHNV; CDR2 reads YYDKDF (reference sequence). The CDR3 spans 15 residues. The CDR3 loop is CATSRSSGGIDTQYF.

This clonotype is deemed medium-sized by its frequency. The V gene is TRBV4-2, the J gene TRBJ1-1; the D call of TRBD1 rests on TCRdb alone, since no DNA is present to check it. CDR3 length equals 13 residues. The germline gives CDR1 LGHNA, CDR2 YNFKEQ. The CDR3 loop reads CASSYTGNTEAFF.

The V gene is TRBV7-2, the J gene TRBJ2-7. The germline gives CDR1 SGHTA, CDR2 FQGNSA. The CDR3 extends over 11 amino acids. CDR3 protein: CASSLSYQQYF.

The chain is built from TRBV29-1 and TRBJ2-7; there is no DNA to check the TCRdb D call of TRBD1. Germline CDR1 and CDR2: SQVTM and ANQGSEA. CDR3 length equals 14 residues. The CDR3: CSVEGQGANYEQYF.

The CDR3: CAINEGGDTEAFF. The chain joins TRBV10-3 to TRBJ1-1. Germline V lookup: CDR1 ENHRY, CDR2 SYGVKD. This CDR3 has 13 amino acids.

CDR3 protein: CRVEEGQKPYNEQFF. The rearrangement uses TRBV29-1 and TRBJ2-1; TCRdb outputs TRBD1, but without DNA this stays unchecked. CDR1 and CDR2 from the germline V gene are SQVTM and ANQGSEA. The CDR3 spans 15 residues.